This T cell receptor beta chain was retrieved from a study of shared clonotypes between healthy human individuals. The germline gives CDR1 KGHSH, CDR2 LQKENI. The CDR3 runs 11 residues. Trimming shortened V by 8 bases and J by 6 bases, and 10 bases separated the two germline ends. CD8 cells regarded as naive lacked CD45RO, were positively chosen for CCR7, and omitted terminally differentiated effector memory CD45RA+ cells. Repertoires were generated with immunoSEQ multiplex PCR, while TCRdb's copy carries only in-frame clones and drops some. The table has 600,000 or so clones, 85% to 95% seen once; the top ten hold approximately 0.11%.

Material: naive CD8+ T cells sorted from blood. This chain links TRBV18 with TRBJ1-1; D gene uncertain. The receptor was derived from a woman in her 30s in good health. The CDR3 DNA is TGTGCCAGCGGGAACCCCGCTGAAGCTTTCTTT. Its protein product is CASGNPAEAFF.